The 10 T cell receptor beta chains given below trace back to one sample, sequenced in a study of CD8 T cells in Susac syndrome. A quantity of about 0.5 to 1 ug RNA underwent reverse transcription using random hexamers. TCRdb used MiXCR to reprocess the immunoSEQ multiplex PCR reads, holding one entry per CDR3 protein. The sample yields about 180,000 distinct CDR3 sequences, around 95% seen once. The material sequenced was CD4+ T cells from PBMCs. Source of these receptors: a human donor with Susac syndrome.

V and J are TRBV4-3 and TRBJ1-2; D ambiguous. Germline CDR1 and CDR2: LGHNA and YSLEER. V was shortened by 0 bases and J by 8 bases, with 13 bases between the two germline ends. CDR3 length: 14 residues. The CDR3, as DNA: TGCGCCAGCAGCCAAGATCGTGCTATAGGGGGCTACACCTTC. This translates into CASSQDRAIGGYTF.

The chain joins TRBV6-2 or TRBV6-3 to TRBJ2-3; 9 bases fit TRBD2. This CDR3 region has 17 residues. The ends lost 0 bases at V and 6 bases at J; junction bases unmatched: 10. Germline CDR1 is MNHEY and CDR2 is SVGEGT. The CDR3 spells CASSYSISGRHRDTQYF. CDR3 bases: TGTGCCAGCAGTTACTCGATAAGCGGGAGGCACCGGGATACGCAGTATTTT.

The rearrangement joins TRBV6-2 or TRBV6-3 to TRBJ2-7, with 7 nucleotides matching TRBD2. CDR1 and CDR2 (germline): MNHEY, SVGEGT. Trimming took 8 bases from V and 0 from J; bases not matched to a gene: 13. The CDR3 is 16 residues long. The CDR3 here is CASGGREIKFSYEQYF. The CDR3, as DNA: TGTGCCAGCGGAGGGCGGGAGATTAAATTCTCCTACGAGCAGTACTTC.

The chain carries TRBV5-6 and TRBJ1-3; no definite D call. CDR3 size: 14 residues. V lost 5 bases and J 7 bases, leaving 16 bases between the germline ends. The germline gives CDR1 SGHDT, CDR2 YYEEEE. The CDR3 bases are TGTGCCAGCAGGCGTTACAGCGGACTGAACACCATATATTTT. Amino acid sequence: CASRRYSGLNTIYF.

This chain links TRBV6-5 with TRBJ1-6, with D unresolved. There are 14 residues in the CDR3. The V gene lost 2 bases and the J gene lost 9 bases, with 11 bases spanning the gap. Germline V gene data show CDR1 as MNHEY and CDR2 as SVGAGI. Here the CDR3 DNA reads TGTGCCAGCAGTTACGGAGATTTGGGTTCACCCCTCCACTTT. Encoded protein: CASSYGDLGSPLHF.

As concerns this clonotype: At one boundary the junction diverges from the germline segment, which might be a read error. The chain's CDR3 is CTWIPGNFNTGELFF. In DNA, the CDR3 is TGTACCTGGATCCCCGGAAATTTTAACACCGGGGAGCTGTTTTTT. J is TRBJ2-2 and V is TRBV30; D is uncertain. The germline gives CDR1 GTSNPN, CDR2 SVGIG (reference sequence). CDR3 length: 15 amino acids.

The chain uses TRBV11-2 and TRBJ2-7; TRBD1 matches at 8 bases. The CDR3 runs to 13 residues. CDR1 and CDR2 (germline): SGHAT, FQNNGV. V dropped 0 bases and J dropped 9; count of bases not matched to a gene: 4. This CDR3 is CASSLDRTGRQYV. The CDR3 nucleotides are TGTGCCAGCAGCTTAGATCGGACAGGGCGGCAGTACGTC.

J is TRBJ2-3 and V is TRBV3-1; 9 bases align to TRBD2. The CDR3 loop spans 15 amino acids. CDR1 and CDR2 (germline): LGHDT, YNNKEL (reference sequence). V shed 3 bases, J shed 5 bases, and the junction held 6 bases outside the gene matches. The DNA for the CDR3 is TGTGCCAGCAGCCAGAGCGGGGGGCGGGTAGATACGCAGTATTTT. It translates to CASSQSGGRVDTQYF.

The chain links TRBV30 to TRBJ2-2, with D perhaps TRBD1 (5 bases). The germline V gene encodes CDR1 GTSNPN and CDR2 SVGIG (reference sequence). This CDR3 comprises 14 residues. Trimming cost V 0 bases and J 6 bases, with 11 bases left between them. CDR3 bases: TGTGCCTGGAGTGTACTTGGGGCAGCCGGGGAGCTGTTTTTT. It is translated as CAWSVLGAAGELFF.

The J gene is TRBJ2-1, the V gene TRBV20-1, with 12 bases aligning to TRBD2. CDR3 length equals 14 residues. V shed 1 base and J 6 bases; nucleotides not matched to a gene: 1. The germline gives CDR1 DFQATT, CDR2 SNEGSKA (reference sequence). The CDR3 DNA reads TGCAGTGCTAGAGCACTAGCGGGGGGCAATGAGCAGTTCTTC. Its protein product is CSARALAGGNEQFF.